Listed below are T cell receptor beta chains from one sample, sequenced in a study of blood T cell repertoires in COVID-19. Profiling relied on immunoSEQ multiplex PCR, and the TCRdb table lists in-frame clones only, not all of them. The table has 450,000 or so clones, 70% to 90% seen once. What was sequenced was peripheral blood. Every receptor here comes from a man between 18 and 35 years old with COVID-19, enrolled during active disease. CDR3s include the opening cysteine and the closing phenylalanine or tryptophan. A D gene is named only where the DNA matches it firmly. Expanded clones get a size class; other rows say once, few or many, or leave the size out.

cdr3_length j_call clone_size d_call v_call cdr3_aa cdr3_nt
11 TRBJ2-7 . TRBD1 TRBV6-4 CATGTGYEQYF TGTGCCACAGGGACAGGCTACGAGCAGTACTTC
17 TRBJ2-6 . TRBD1 TRBV3-1/TRBV3-2 CASSQGQISLRANVLTF TGTGCCAGCAGCCAGGGACAGATTTCCCTACGGGCCAACGTCCTGACTTTC
14 TRBJ2-5 . TRBD2 TRBV5-1 CASSLTSVQETQYF TGCGCCAGCAGCTTGACTAGCGTGCAAGAGACCCAGTACTTC
17 TRBJ1-2 . TRBD1 TRBV5-4 CASSGSADRGDSYGYTF TGTGCCAGCAGCGGATCCGCGGACAGGGGTGATTCCTATGGCTACACCTTC
15 TRBJ1-1 . TRBD1 TRBV6-5 CASSYSNRAGGAAFF TGTGCCAGCAGTTACTCGAATAGGGCAGGGGGCGCGGCTTTCTTT
19 TRBJ1-6 . . TRBV21-1 CASSKDRGQGNSYNSPLHF TGTGCCAGCAGCAAAGATAGAGGACAGGGTAACTCCTATAATTCACCCCTCCACTTT
15 TRBJ2-1 . TRBD2 TRBV6-5 CASSTSGSSYNEQFF TGTGCCAGCAGCACTAGCGGGAGCTCCTACAATGAGCAGTTCTTC
14 TRBJ2-7 . . TRBV19 CASSIEERSYEQYF TGTGCCAGTAGTATAGAGGAGCGGAGCTACGAGCAGTACTTC
18 TRBJ1-4 . . TRBV15 CATSRDLWTTATNEKLFF TGTGCCACCAGCAGAGATTTGTGGACTACTGCAACTAATGAAAAACTGTTTTTT
17 TRBJ2-1 . . TRBV9 CASSPRSGEFFYNEQFF TGTGCCAGCAGCCCACGCAGTGGGGAGTTTTTCTACAATGAGCAGTTCTTC
15 TRBJ2-7 . TRBD1 TRBV27 CASSSPGQGDFEQYF TGTGCCAGCAGTTCACCGGGACAGGGGGACTTCGAGCAGTACTTC
15 TRBJ2-7 . . TRBV7-9 CASSSNRESFYEQYF TGTGCCAGCAGCTCGAACCGGGAAAGTTTTTACGAGCAGTACTTC
14 TRBJ1-2 once . TRBV3-1/TRBV3-2 CASSQQGTSYGYTF TGTGCCAGCAGCCAACAAGGGACTTCCTATGGCTACACCTTC
18 TRBJ2-3 . TRBD2 TRBV5-4 CASSPGGTSGRIADTQYF TGTGCCAGCAGCCCGGGCGGGACTAGCGGGAGGATAGCAGATACGCAGTATTTT
16 TRBJ1-3 . . TRBV23-1 CASLPTGKNSGNTIYF TGCGCCAGCCTCCCGACGGGGAAAAACTCTGGAAACACCATATATTTT
14 TRBJ2-3 . TRBD1 TRBV3-1/TRBV3-2 CASSRGTAGATQYF TGTGCCAGCAGCCGAGGGACAGCTGGGGCTACGCAGTATTTT
16 TRBJ1-4 once TRBD1 TRBV7-2 CASSYRQGTTNEKLFF TGTGCCAGCAGCTACAGACAGGGCACAACTAATGAAAAACTGTTTTTT
12 TRBJ1-4 . . TRBV28 CASISRLGKLFF TGTGCCAGCATCTCAAGACTAGGAAAACTGTTTTTT
14 TRBJ2-7 . . TRBV24-1 CAPRPSGTLYEQYF TGTGCCCCAAGGCCCAGCGGAACTTTGTACGAGCAGTACTTC
17 TRBJ2-7 . TRBD1 TRBV7-2 CASSLVLTTGQINEQYF TGTGCCAGCAGCTTAGTGTTGACGACAGGGCAGATCAACGAGCAGTACTTC
16 TRBJ2-5 . TRBD2 TRBV10-3 CAISEGSGVYHETQYF TGTGCCATCAGTGAGGGAAGCGGGGTCTATCACGAGACCCAGTACTTC
17 TRBJ1-3 . . TRBV5-1 CASSFTSPRGAGNTIYF TGCGCCAGCAGCTTCACCTCTCCTCGCGGGGCTGGAAACACCATATATTTT
14 TRBJ2-1 once TRBD1 TRBV29-1 CSVAYRGVYNEQFF TGCAGCGTTGCCTACAGGGGGGTTTACAATGAGCAGTTCTTC
16 TRBJ2-1 . TRBD2 TRBV13 CASSSQGTSGSNEQFF TGTGCCAGCAGCTCGCAGGGGACTAGCGGGAGTAATGAGCAGTTCTTC
14 TRBJ2-5 . TRBD1 TRBV15 CATSRDRAEETQYF TGTGCCACCAGTCGGGACAGGGCTGAAGAGACCCAGTACTTC
13 TRBJ2-7 once . TRBV3-1/TRBV3-2 CASSQALRGEQYF TGTGCCAGCAGCCAAGCACTCAGAGGCGAGCAGTACTTC
16 TRBJ2-1 . TRBD2 TRBV5-4 CASSSISGGAPNEQFF TGTGCCAGCAGTTCTATTAGCGGGGGGGCCCCCAATGAGCAGTTCTTC
14 TRBJ2-5 . . TRBV4-1 CASSQAAVGMTQYF TGCGCCAGCAGCCAGGCGGCGGTCGGTATGACCCAGTACTTC
15 TRBJ2-5 . . TRBV6-5 CASSSQGSPQETQYF TGTGCCAGCAGTTCGCAGGGGTCCCCTCAAGAGACCCAGTACTTC
16 TRBJ1-5 few . TRBV4-1 CASKTSPGHQNQPQHF TGCGCCAGCAAGACAAGCCCGGGACACCAAAATCAGCCCCAGCATTTT
11 TRBJ2-7 . . TRBV2 CASRGAYEQYF TGTGCCAGCAGAGGGGCCTACGAGCAGTACTTC
13 TRBJ2-5 . . TRBV11-2 CASSTDREETQYF TGTGCCAGCAGCACTGACAGAGAAGAGACCCAGTACTTC
18 TRBJ2-5 . TRBD1 TRBV3-1/TRBV3-2 CASSQARTSPGGSETQYF TGTGCCAGCAGCCAAGCGAGGACCTCCCCAGGGGGCTCGGAGACCCAGTACTTC
15 TRBJ1-1 . . TRBV19 CASSAQVISNTEAFF TGTGCCAGTAGTGCCCAGGTCATCAGCAACACTGAAGCTTTCTTT
14 TRBJ2-7 . . TRBV6-1 CASSERQVGYEQYF TGTGCCAGCAGTGAGAGACAGGTTGGCTACGAGCAGTACTTC
14 TRBJ1-1 once . TRBV4-2 CASSQEGVNTEAFF TGTGCCAGCAGCCAAGAGGGAGTGAACACTGAAGCTTTCTTT
14 TRBJ1-2 . . TRBV18 CASSPPTAPWGYTF TGTGCCAGCTCACCACCGACAGCTCCCTGGGGCTACACCTTC
15 TRBJ2-3 . TRBD2 TRBV27 CASSQTSGESNTQYF TGTGCCAGCAGTCAAACTAGCGGGGAGTCAAATACGCAGTATTTT
19 TRBJ2-2 . TRBD2 TRBV7-2 CASSARGRLAGGDTGELFF TGTGCCAGCAGCGCCCGAGGGAGGCTAGCGGGGGGGGACACCGGGGAGCTGTTTTTT
14 TRBJ1-1 . . TRBV2 CASRLRRGQTEAFF TGTGCCAGCAGGTTGAGGCGGGGTCAGACTGAAGCTTTCTTT
15 TRBJ2-6 . . TRBV5-1 CASSPPDSGANVLTF TGCGCCAGCAGCCCCCCAGACTCTGGGGCCAACGTCCTGACTTTC
11 TRBJ2-1 . TRBD1 TRBV27 CASSLGGWQFF TGTGCCAGCAGTCTAGGGGGCTGGCAGTTCTTC
14 TRBJ2-1 . TRBD2 TRBV19 CASSIVAGGNEQFF TGTGCCAGTAGTATAGTAGCGGGAGGCAATGAGCAGTTCTTC
12 TRBJ1-2 . . TRBV29-1 CSVEVGDYGYTF TGCAGCGTTGAAGTTGGAGACTATGGCTACACCTTC
15 TRBJ2-7 . TRBD1 TRBV6-6 CASSYSGTGPYEQYF TGTGCCAGCAGTTACTCCGGGACAGGGCCCTACGAGCAGTACTTC
16 TRBJ2-3 . . TRBV4-1 CASSQDGPDPWGAQYF TGCGCCAGCAGCCAAGATGGTCCCGACCCTTGGGGGGCGCAGTATTTT
13 TRBJ2-7 . . TRBV5-6 CASSGNRVGEQYF TGTGCCAGCAGCGGAAACAGGGTTGGGGAGCAGTACTTC
14 TRBJ1-5 . . TRBV6-5 CASVTSGGNQPQHF TGTGCCAGCGTTACCTCGGGTGGCAATCAGCCCCAGCATTTT
15 TRBJ1-2 . TRBD1 TRBV13 CASSLGRTGFYGYTF TGTGCCAGCAGCTTAGGCCGGACAGGGTTCTATGGCTACACCTTC